Here is one TCR beta chain with its context. This entry belongs to a study of cytomegalovirus exposure and HLA in healthy donors. Trimming took 3 bases from V and 1 from J; bases not matched to a gene: 5. CDR1 and CDR2 (germline): MDHEN, SYDVKM. The CDR3 is 17 amino acids. Primers: 60 Vbeta forward and 13 Jbeta reverse. Study processing details: Later work found around 80 million unique TCR beta chains, with 9.5 million to 11 million shared. Here immunoSEQ multiplex PCR was the method, and the copy in TCRdb shows in-frame clones only, minus some. V and J calls and clone size are as listed in that table; D and trimming were resolved from the DNA. The sample lists some 150,000 clones, 70% to 85% occurring once.

The sequence came from a woman in her thirties or forties in good health and CMV-seronegative. V and J are TRBV28 and TRBJ2-2; 10 bases line up with TRBD1. What was sequenced was PBMCs. CDR3 sequence: CASSFLGTGVNTGELFF. In DNA form, the CDR3 reads TGTGCCAGCAGTTTTCTGGGGACAGGGGTGAACACCGGGGAGCTGTTTTTT. Full variable domain (outside the CDR3, taken from reference TRBV28 and TRBJ2-2): DVKVTQSSRYLVKRTGEKVFLECVQDMDHENMFWYRQDPGLGLRLIYFSYDVKMKEKGDIPEGYSVSREKKERFSLILESASTNQTSMYLCASSFLGTGVNTGELFFGEGSRLTVL.